The clone carrying this TCR beta chain has only a few counts. Its target is not known. V dropped 2 bases and J dropped 5; count of bases not matched to a gene: 11. This CDR3 contains 18 residues. Germline CDR1 and CDR2: SGHRS and YFSETQ. A library of TCRbeta sequences, prepared with unique molecular identifiers, was generated. TCRdb redid the calling of the PCR reads with MiXCR, one entry per CDR3 protein. This sample has roughly 570,000 distinct CDR3 sequences, with 25% to 30% found just once. This record belongs to a study of T-cell reconstitution after alpha-beta-depleted transplantation in children. Overall study findings and caveats: The authors attributed T-cell counts and diversity one year after transplant mostly to newly produced T cells. Surviving recipient T cells and intrathymic progenitors accounted for some patients' high TCRbeta diversity at day 60. It was reported that alpha-beta T cells came from several hundred expanded graft clones (about two months after transplant).

The material sequenced was PBMCs, taken before TCRalphabeta/CD19-depleted stem cell transplant. The rearrangement uses TRBV5-1 and TRBJ2-1; 12 bases align to TRBD2. The TCR sequence derives from a boy younger than two with Wiskott-Aldrich syndrome, due to receive a stem cell transplant. As DNA, the CDR3 is TGCGCCAGCAGCTTTGGACTAGCGGGATCAACCCTCAACAATGAGCAGTTCTTC. Translating it yields CASSFGLAGSTLNNEQFF.